This TCR beta chain was found in a study of T cell responses to AZD1222 COVID-19 vaccine. Study-wide background: Pooled in the analysis were second doses at about 4 or about 12 weeks. Overall study findings and caveats: The span of vaccine-associated CD4 TCRs extended across spike, with dominance at 160-218 and 743-854.

Clones were sequenced by immunoSEQ multiplex PCR, and TCRdb holds only the in-frame ones, with some missing. Here the sample spans about 120,000 clones, roughly nine tenths being singletons. V lost 6 bases to trimming and J lost 0 bases, with 2 bases between them. The V gene's germline CDR1 is MDHEN and CDR2 SYDVKM. This CDR3 comprises 11 residues. About this clone itself: The target antigen is unknown.

The material sequenced was peripheral blood, taken on day 0 of AZD1222 vaccination. The chain carries TRBV28 and TRBJ1-1; D not resolved. This receptor was obtained from an adult in good health. In nucleotides, the CDR3 is TGTGCCAGCAGGCTGAACACTGAAGCTTTCTTT. This translates into CASRLNTEAFF.